The 21 T cell receptor beta chains below all came from one sample that was sequenced in a study of blood T cells in healthy people across ages. Alongside a J-beta primer mix, a sample-barcoded 5' primer served in a second PCR lasting roughly 7 to 11 cycles. TCRdb recomputed calls from the 5' RACE reads with MiXCR, one row per CDR3 protein. The sample holds roughly 500,000 distinct CDR3 sequences, about 26% seen once. Sequencing was carried out using blood. These receptors were obtained from a woman in her 70s in good health.

On this clonotype: The junction differs from germline at one of its ends, possibly a read error. The chain couples TRBV9 to TRBJ2-7; 8 bases match TRBD1. CDR3 length equals 14 residues. The germline CDR1 and CDR2 sequences are SGDLS and YYNGEE. CDR3 DNA: TGTGCCAGCAGCGGGACAGGGAACAGCTACGAGCAGCACTTC. This codes for CASSGTGNSYEQHF.

This clonotype was counted only a few times. The chain is built from TRBV7-9 and TRBJ1-6; 8 bases map to TRBD1. Germline V gene data show CDR1 as SEHNR and CDR2 as FQNEAQ (reference sequence). This CDR3 is 12 amino acids long. The CDR3 nucleotides are TGTGCTTACCGGACAGGGCAATCACCCCTCCACTTT. This encodes CAYRTGQSPLHF.

This clonotype was observed a handful of times. V and J are TRBV5-1 and TRBJ2-3; 10 positions match TRBD1. Germline V lookup: CDR1 SGHRS, CDR2 YFSETQ. The CDR3 covers 15 residues. The trim removed 3 bases at V and 2 bases at J, leaving 3 bases unmatched. DNA of the CDR3: TGCGCCAGCAGCTCGGGACAGGGGACCACAGATACGCAGTATTTT. Translated: CASSSGQGTTDTQYF.

In its sample, this clonotype was seen a few times. The chain couples TRBV5-1 to TRBJ1-1; TRBD1 might be the D (5 bases). The CDR3 has 13 amino acids. With 7 bases removed from V and 4 bases from J, the gap between germline ends came to 14 bases. Germline loops: CDR1 SGHRS, CDR2 YFSETQ. The CDR3 spells CASGGAVSTEAFF. For the CDR3, the DNA is TGCGCCAGCGGGGGAGCGGTGAGCACTGAAGCTTTCTTT.

This clonotype was detected a few times. This chain links TRBV5-1 with TRBJ2-5; the D gene is possibly TRBD1 (5 bases). Germline V CDR1 and CDR2: SGHRS, YFSETQ. Trimming removed 5 bases at V and 5 bases at J, with 13 bases between. CDR3 length: 13 residues. DNA of the CDR3: TGCGCCAGCAGGGAAGGGCCAGGGGAGACCCAGTACTTC. As protein: CASREGPGETQYF.

This clonotype was counted a few times. The chain links TRBV6-1 to TRBJ2-5; D is ambiguous. This CDR3 comprises 14 residues. CDR1 and CDR2 (germline): MNHNS, SASEGT. V lost 9 bases and J lost 1, with 15 bases in between. The CDR3 loop is CASKTGSIQETQYF. CDR3 sequence (DNA): TGTGCCAGTAAGACCGGGTCCATCCAAGAGACCCAGTACTTC.

The V call is TRBV7-3, the J call TRBJ2-5; TRBD1 matches at 11 bases. V was pared by 4 bases and J by 5 bases, with 6 bases of the junction left unmatched. The CDR3 contains 15 residues. Germline CDR1 SGHTA, CDR2 FQGTGA. The CDR3 nucleotides read TGTGCCAGCAGCTCTGGACAGGGGGCTTATGAGACCCAGTACTTC. This codes for CASSSGQGAYETQYF.

This chain joins TRBV20-1 and TRBJ1-1; the match to TRBD1 covers 7 bases. The CDR3 is 12 amino acids. V shed 1 base, J shed 6 bases, and the junction held 2 bases outside the gene matches. Germline V gene sequence: CDR1 DFQATT, CDR2 SNEGSKA (reference sequence). CDR3 coding DNA: TGCAGTGCTAGAGGGGGACAGTCTGAAGCTTTCTTT. Residues: CSARGGQSEAFF.

In this sample, this clonotype turned up a few times. The chain employs TRBV3-1 and TRBJ2-5, with 8 bases fitting TRBD2. With the DNA end fitting TRBJ2-1 better, the J assignment may be wrong. This CDR3 region has 17 residues. Germline values: CDR1 LGHDT, CDR2 YNNKEL (reference sequence). This CDR3 reads CASSQGSGTSGSDEQFF. In DNA, the CDR3 is TGTGCCAGCAGCCAGGGATCCGGGACTAGTGGTAGTGATGAGCAGTTCTTC.

The chain employs TRBV12-3 or TRBV12-4 and TRBJ2-6; the D gene is possibly TRBD1 (6 bases). The CDR3 contains 15 residues. V gave up 5 bases and J gave up 2 bases, with 10 bases separating them. CDR3 DNA sequence: TGTGCCAGCAGTACCCAGGGGACTGGGGCCAACGTCCTGACTTTC. Encoded protein: CASSTQGTGANVLTF.

The rearrangement joins TRBV11-3 to TRBJ1-5; perhaps TRBD1 as D (5 bases). CDR3 length: 13 amino acids. V shed 2 bases and J shed 9 bases, with 11 bases lying between them. Germline V gives CDR1 SGHNT, CDR2 YENEEA. Here the CDR3 reads CASSLTAGLPQHF. CDR3 DNA: TGTGCCAGCAGCTTAACAGCAGGGCTGCCCCAGCATTTT.

This clonotype was detected only a few times. The chain recombines TRBV20-1 with TRBJ2-7, with D hard to call. This CDR3 is built from 13 residues. The germline V gene encodes CDR1 DFQATT and CDR2 SNEGSKA (reference sequence). Deletions cut 0 bases from V and 7 bases from J, with 13 bases between. CDR3 loop: CSARDIPSLEQYF. For the CDR3, the DNA is TGCAGTGCTAGAGATATCCCTTCCCTGGAGCAGTACTTC.

This chain links TRBV15 with TRBJ2-3; the D gene is possibly TRBD2 (5 bases). Germline-derived CDR1 and CDR2 are LNHNV and YYDKDF (reference sequence). The CDR3 consists of 14 residues. Trimming took 1 base from V and 11 from J, leaving 16 bases between them. CDR3: CATSRGIGLAQQYF. The DNA for the CDR3 is TGTGCCACCAGCAGAGGGATCGGCCTAGCCCAGCAGTATTTT.

V gene TRBV20-1 combines with J gene TRBJ1-6; D not certain. The CDR3 is 14 amino acids. Between the trimmed V and J ends, which lost 6 bases and 7 bases, there was a span of 16 bases. Germline CDR1 DFQATT, CDR2 SNEGSKA (reference sequence). CDR3 region: CSAHVGGGNSPLHF. DNA for the CDR3: TGCAGTGCCCACGTGGGAGGTGGGAATTCACCCCTCCACTTT.

In DNA, the CDR3 is TGCGCCAGCAGCCAAGTCCCAGGCAGGGATTCACCCCTCCACTTT. It codes for CASSQVPGRDSPLHF. J is TRBJ1-6 and V is TRBV4-3, with a weak D call TRBD1 (5 bases). Per the germline V gene, CDR1 is LGHNA and CDR2 is YSLEER. The CDR3 runs 15 residues. Trimming pared 1 base from V and 8 bases from J, leaving 12 bases between.

Only a few counts were recorded for this clonotype. The chain employs TRBV20-1 and TRBJ2-3, with TRBD2 as a possible D gene (5 bases). This CDR3 has 14 residues. The germline V gene encodes CDR1 DFQATT and CDR2 SNEGSKA (reference sequence). Trimming took off 5 bases at V and 6 bases at J, with 18 bases between the two ends. CDR3 sequence: CSASLTGISDTQYF. The CDR3, as DNA: TGCAGTGCTTCCCTCACGGGGATAAGCGATACGCAGTATTTT.

The CDR3 DNA is TGTGCCTGGAGTGTAAACAGGAACTATGGCTACACCTTC. Translated: CAWSVNRNYGYTF. The rearrangement links TRBV30 to TRBJ1-2; the D gene is possibly TRBD1 (5 bases). This CDR3 is built from 13 residues. V was pared by 0 bases and J by 2 bases, with 7 bases between. CDR1 GTSNPN and CDR2 SVGIG come from the germline V gene (reference sequence).

Regarding this clonotype: The junction departs from germline at one end; a sequencing error may be responsible. This chain uses TRBV7-3 with TRBJ2-5; 7 nucleotides align to TRBD2. This CDR3 is built from 15 residues. Looked up from germline, CDR1 is SGHTA and CDR2 is FQGTGA. CDR3: CASSLGRGFQETQHF. The CDR3 DNA reads TGTGCCAGCAGCTTAGGGCGGGGGTTCCAAGAGACCCAGCACTTC.

This clonotype was found a few times. The chain is built from TRBV29-1 and TRBJ2-1, with D possibly matching TRBD2 (6 bases). The germline V gene has CDR1 SQVTM and CDR2 ANQGSEA. The CDR3 is made up of 11 amino acids. The V and J ends lost 4 bases and 12 bases respectively, with 13 bases between them. The CDR3 loop is CSVATGVRQFF. In DNA form, the CDR3 reads TGCAGCGTTGCCACGGGAGTCCGGCAGTTCTTC.

This clonotype was seen only a few times. This chain joins TRBV4-3 and TRBJ1-4; a possible D gene is TRBD1 (6 bases). CDR1 and CDR2 from the germline V gene are LGHNA and YSLEER. The CDR3 runs 13 residues. V was clipped by 4 bases and J by 8 bases, with 11 bases between them. The CDR3 DNA sequence: TGCGCCAGCAGCCGACAGGTTCGAGAAAAACTGTTTTTT. This translates into CASSRQVREKLFF.

The gene calls are TRBV30 and TRBJ2-1, with a tentative D call TRBD2 (5 bases). Trimming took 4 bases from V and 4 from J, leaving 17 bases between them. The length of the CDR3 is 15 residues. Germline CDR1 and CDR2: GTSNPN and SVGIG (reference sequence). CDR3 sequence reads: CAWTVSSGPYNEQFF. CDR3 DNA sequence: TGTGCCTGGACGGTTTCAAGCGGCCCATACAATGAGCAGTTCTTC.